This passage covers 22 T cell receptor beta chains from one sample sequenced in a study of CD8+ T cells in alopecia areata. RNA extraction was followed by reverse transcription into cDNA, which acted as the sequencing template. Libraries were prepared by immunoSEQ multiplex PCR; TCRdb keeps only in-frame clonotypes and omits some of them. Of a few hundred thousand clones in the sample, roughly three fifths were seen once. Sequencing was carried out using CD8+ T cells sorted from blood. The source of these receptors is a human donor in good health.

The rearrangement uses TRBV30 and TRBJ1-1, with D possibly matching TRBD1 (5 bases). CDR1 and CDR2 from the germline V gene are GTSNPN and SVGIG (reference sequence). Trimming pared 3 bases from V and 7 bases from J, leaving 12 bases between. The CDR3 runs 12 residues. The CDR3 bases are TGTGCCTGGAGCGAGGGGTGGGGTGAAGCTTTCTTT. This sequence encodes CAWSEGWGEAFF.

This clone has a single count. The chain has TRBV6-5 and TRBJ2-7, with D possibly being TRBD1 (6 bases). CDR1 and CDR2 (germline): MNHEY, SVGAGI. This CDR3 contains 15 residues. V gave up 0 bases and J gave up 2 bases, with 11 bases separating them. The CDR3 DNA is TGTGCCAGCAGTTACTCGGTCTCAGGGGCCTACGAGCAGTACTTC. Translation gives CASSYSVSGAYEQYF.

The V call is TRBV9, the J call TRBJ1-2; TRBD1 aligns across 10 bases. Germline V lookup: CDR1 SGDLS, CDR2 YYNGEE. Germline trimming cut 4 bases from V and 3 bases from J; bases unmatched to any gene: 12. CDR3 length: 17 residues. The CDR3 DNA reads TGTGCCAGCAGCCTAAATTCCAGGGGACAGGGGCACTATGGCTACACCTTC. This sequence encodes CASSLNSRGQGHYGYTF.

The table lists this clone with a few counts. The chain employs TRBV29-1 and TRBJ2-7, with 7 bases matching TRBD1. The CDR3 extends over 15 amino acids. CDR1 SQVTM and CDR2 ANQGSEA come from the germline V gene. V lost 6 bases and J lost 1; bases outside the gene matches: 12. The CDR3 reads CSVEGSRGMSYEQYF. CDR3 nucleotides: TGCAGCGTCGAGGGAAGCAGGGGGATGTCCTACGAGCAGTACTTC.

For the CDR3, the DNA is TGTGCCACCCGTGGGTCTGGGGACTATGGCTACACCTTC. This translates into CATRGSGDYGYTF. The chain has TRBV27 and TRBJ1-2; D not certain. V lost 10 bases and J 3 bases, leaving 15 bases between the germline ends. The CDR3 is made up of 13 amino acids. Germline loops: CDR1 MNHEY, CDR2 SMNVEV (reference sequence).

The V call is TRBV30, the J call TRBJ2-3; no reliable D call. Germline CDR1 and CDR2: GTSNPN and SVGIG (reference sequence). The CDR3 sequence is 12 residues long. V gave up 7 bases and J gave up 0 bases, with 8 bases separating them. CDR3: CAYPSSTDTQYF. CDR3 bases: TGTGCCTACCCAAGTAGCACAGATACGCAGTATTTT.

This clone was recorded only once. J is TRBJ2-7 and V is TRBV5-1; D unresolved. Trimming pared 0 bases from V and 0 bases from J, leaving 7 bases between. The CDR3 covers 14 residues. Germline loops: CDR1 SGHRS, CDR2 YFSETQ. The CDR3 loop is CASSLVQASYEQYF. In DNA, the CDR3 is TGCGCCAGCAGCTTGGTCCAGGCCTCCTACGAGCAGTACTTC.

V and J are TRBV7-7 and TRBJ2-7, with TRBD1 matching 8 bases. CDR3 length: 13 residues. The ends lost 3 bases at V and 4 bases at J; junction bases unmatched: 2. CDR1 and CDR2 from the germline V gene are SSHAT and FNYEAQ (reference sequence). The CDR3 region has the DNA TGTGCCAGCAGCTTCGGACAGGGTTACGAGCAGTACTTC. Translated: CASSFGQGYEQYF. The full variable domain, its missing parts supplied by reference TRBV7-7 and TRBJ2-7, is GAGVSQSPRYKVTKRGQDVTLRCDPISSHATLYWYQQALGQGPEFLTYFNYEAQPDKSGLPSDRFSAERPEGSISTLTIQRTEQRDSAMYRCASSFGQGYEQYFGPGTRLTVT.

V gene TRBV13 combines with J gene TRBJ2-1, with 13 bases fitting TRBD2. The CDR3 contains 16 residues. Losses at the gene ends were 5 bases for V and 8 bases for J; bases not matched to a gene: 9. CDR1 and CDR2 (germline): PRHDT, FYEKMQ (reference sequence). The CDR3 DNA reads TGTGCCAGCAGCCTACGGACTAGCGGGGGTGTCTATGAGCAGTTCTTC. Protein product: CASSLRTSGGVYEQFF.

This chain connects TRBV29-1 to TRBJ2-2, with D perhaps matching TRBD1 (6 bases). Trimming removed 7 bases at V and 2 bases at J, with 17 bases between. Per the germline V gene, CDR1 is SQVTM and CDR2 is ANQGSEA. The CDR3 contains 15 residues. CDR3: CSATMTGPNTGELFF. The DNA of the CDR3 is TGCAGCGCCACGATGACAGGCCCCAACACCGGGGAGCTGTTTTTT.

The chain combines TRBV11-1 with TRBJ2-1; 7 nucleotides line up with TRBD1. This CDR3 spans 16 amino acids. V lost 3 bases to trimming and J lost 2 bases; unmatched junction nucleotides: 7. Germline CDR1 reads SGHAT; CDR2 reads FQDESV (reference sequence). This CDR3 reads CASSFLPGQPYNEQFF. The CDR3 nucleotides read TGTGCCAGCAGCTTCTTACCGGGACAGCCCTACAATGAGCAGTTCTTC.

The chain employs TRBV5-1 and TRBJ1-1; D uncertain. The CDR3 consists of 11 residues. The V gene's germline CDR1 is SGHRS and CDR2 YFSETQ. With 3 bases removed from V and 6 bases from J, the gap between germline ends came to 6 bases. CDR3 protein: CASSSEAEAFF. The CDR3 DNA follows: TGCGCCAGCAGCTCTGAAGCTGAAGCTTTCTTT.

This clone was seen a handful of times. The chain joins TRBV7-8 to TRBJ2-5; maybe TRBD2 (6 bases). The CDR3 is 14 amino acids. Trimming removed 3 bases at V and 0 bases at J, with 8 bases between. In germline, CDR1 is SGHVS, CDR2 FQNEAQ. CDR3 sequence (DNA): TGTGCCAGCAGCTTGGAGGGGTACCAAGAGACCCAGTACTTC. Translated, it gives CASSLEGYQETQYF. The variable domain in full, completed from reference TRBV7-8 and TRBJ2-5, reads GAGVSQSPRYKVAKRGQDVALRCDPISGHVSLFWYQQALGQGPEFLTYFQNEAQLDKSGLPSDRFFAERPEGSVSTLKIQRTQQEDSAVYLCASSLEGYQETQYFGPGTRLLVL.

The chain uses TRBV27 and TRBJ1-4; D unresolved. Germline V gives CDR1 MNHEY, CDR2 SMNVEV (reference sequence). V was shortened by 4 bases and J by 5 bases, with 11 bases between the two germline ends. This CDR3 has 14 residues. The CDR3 spells CASSSLNRNEKLFF. CDR3 sequence (DNA): TGTGCCAGCAGTTCGCTCAATCGAAATGAAAAACTGTTTTTT.

The V and J genes are TRBV7-8 and TRBJ1-2; D remains ambiguous. Per the germline V gene, CDR1 is SGHVS and CDR2 is FQNEAQ. The V end was cut by 4 bases, the J end by 4 bases, with 7 bases between. The CDR3 has 12 residues. The CDR3 DNA reads TGTGCCAGCAGCTCCGCCTTCTATGGCTACACCTTC. This translates into CASSSAFYGYTF.

V is TRBV6-1 and J is TRBJ2-7; 8 positions agree with TRBD1. Germline trimming cut 1 base from V and 2 bases from J; bases unmatched to any gene: 7. CDR1 MNHNS and CDR2 SASEGT come from the germline V gene. This CDR3 comprises 16 residues. The CDR3 DNA is TGTGCCAGCAGTGAAGGATCCGGGACAGGTGCCTACGAGCAGTACTTC. This codes for CASSEGSGTGAYEQYF.

The V gene is TRBV25-1, the J gene TRBJ2-7, with D tentatively TRBD1 or TRBD2 (5 bases each). From germline, CDR1 is MGHDK and CDR2 SYGVNS. The length of the CDR3 is 13 residues. The V gene lost 2 bases and the J gene lost 2 bases, with 7 bases spanning the gap. CDR3 protein: CASSEQGPYEQYF. The CDR3 coding sequence is TGTGCCAGCAGTGAACAGGGACCCTACGAGCAGTACTTC.

This clone has more than one count but fewer than ten. V and J are TRBV29-1 and TRBJ2-7; 11 positions match TRBD1. The CDR3 is 13 amino acids. Germline V gene data show CDR1 as SQVTM and CDR2 as ANQGSEA. Trimming at V came to 7 bases and at J to 3 bases, leaving 5 bases not matched to a gene. CDR3 protein: CSASGTGGYEQYF. The CDR3 DNA is TGCAGCGCGAGCGGGACAGGGGGCTACGAGCAGTACTTC.

Notes on this clone: Different DNA sequences within this sample yield the same CDR3. The rearrangement links TRBV29-1 to TRBJ2-1; no clear D gene. Germline V gene lookup returns CDR1 SQVTM and CDR2 ANQGSEA. Deletions cut 5 bases from V and 5 bases from J, with 7 bases between. The CDR3 consists of 11 residues. The CDR3, as DNA: TGCAGCGTTTACCGGGACAATGAGCAGTTCTTC. It encodes CSVYRDNEQFF.

Points on this clone: This specimen includes other DNA sequences encoding the same CDR3. The chain links TRBV5-6 to TRBJ2-7; D is unresolved. Germline V lookup: CDR1 SGHDT, CDR2 YYEEEE. This CDR3 comprises 11 residues. V gave up 2 bases and J gave up 3 bases, with 3 bases separating them. CDR3: CASSFGYEQYF. In DNA form, the CDR3 reads TGTGCCAGCAGCTTTGGCTACGAGCAGTACTTC. Full variable domain (missing parts from reference TRBV5-6 and TRBJ2-7): DAGVTQSPTHLIKTRGQQVTLRCSPKSGHDTVSWYQQALGQGPQFIFQYYEEEERQRGNFPDRFSGHQFPNYSSELNVNALLLGDSALYLCASSFGYEQYFGPGTRLTVT.

The J gene is TRBJ2-1, the V gene TRBV29-1, with D possibly TRBD1 on 6 matching bases. V gave up 4 bases and J gave up 8 bases, with 18 bases separating them. The CDR3 length is 14 residues. The germline V gene encodes CDR1 SQVTM and CDR2 ANQGSEA. The chain's CDR3 is CSVVGPGERDEQFF. CDR3 sequence (DNA): TGCAGCGTTGTCGGTCCAGGGGAAAGGGATGAGCAGTTCTTC.

The J gene is TRBJ1-2, the V gene TRBV30; no reliable D call. V lost 0 bases and J lost 5, with 7 bases in between. The CDR3 is 12 amino acids. Germline-derived CDR1 and CDR2 are GTSNPN and SVGIG (reference sequence). The CDR3 nucleotides read TGTGCCTGGAGTGTTGGGGAGTATGGCTACACCTTC. It specifies CAWSVGEYGYTF.